This TCR beta chain was obtained from a study of T cells after yellow fever vaccination. TCRdb passed the 5' RACE reads through MiXCR, listing each CDR3 protein once. The profile shows about 550,000 distinct CDR3 sequences, less than 20% of them singletons. The CDR3 spans 15 residues. Germline loops: CDR1 SGHTA, CDR2 FQGNSA. Trimming stripped 5 bases from V and 0 bases from J, with 11 bases between. The receptor's source is a young man who received the YFV17D yellow fever vaccine. The gene calls are TRBV7-2 and TRBJ1-5; no clear D. This sample comprised PBMCs, obtained 15 days after the yellow fever booster vaccination. In DNA, the CDR3 is TGTGCCAGCAGCCATGGTGATTTTAGCAATCAGCCCCAGCATTTT. Its protein is CASSHGDFSNQPQHF.